This T cell receptor (beta chain) was documented in a study of memory CD4+ T cells and cytomegalovirus serostatus (dated by TCRdb to the late 2010s). For the study in its entirety: The roughly 33 healthy Belgian adults in the cohort included 9 who were CMV seropositive and roughly 25 who were CMV seronegative. The study sequenced CD4+ memory TCRbeta repertoires of a Belgian cohort with known cytomegalovirus serostatus to replicate a published TCR-based CMV serostatus classifier.

Note on this clone: Its binding antigen is unknown. It has no much larger one-base neighbor in the sample; base qualities were not kept.

A FACSAria II was used to sort memory CD4+ T cells, defined as single viable CD3+CD4+CD8-CD45RO+ cells. CMV serostatus was determined using a Roche Elecsys assay that detects serum IgG against CMV pp150, pp28, p38 and p52. After thawing, total CD4+ T cells were enriched by positive selection with CD4 magnetic microbeads. Samples originated from another study that specifically interrogated the CD4+ T cell memory repertoire. Following standard operating procedures, peripheral blood mononuclear cells were isolated and cryopreserved, while serum was kept at -80 degrees C. Staining used CD3-PerCP (BW264/56), CD4-APC (RPA-T4), CD45RO-PE (UCHT1) and CD8-Pacific Orange (3B5) antibodies, with Sytox blue excluding non-viable cells. V and J lose 2 bases and 0 bases, and a span of 8 bases separates them. CDR1 and CDR2 are drawn from the germline V gene: SGHAT, FQNNGV. Spanning cysteine to phenylalanine, the CDR3 consists of 15 amino acids. The entry retains the CDR3 DNA only, 45 bases that are in frame from base 1.

What the study reported, not specific to this receptor: The results were interpreted as suggesting that the CMV-associated TCR signature is largely present in the CD4+ memory repertoire. Among the 150 or so previously reported CMV-associated TCRbeta sequences, 60 to 85 showed up in the CD4+ memory repertoires, with each one found in between one and five individuals. CMV serostatus prediction reached a median bootstrapped AUC of roughly 0.96 with the original framework and 0.75 to 0.92 with a US-trained random forest. A median bootstrapped AUC of roughly 0.94 with a 95% CI of 0.76-1.00 was achieved on the Belgian cohort by the original-framework classifier. Only CD4+CD45RO+ memory cells were sequenced, in contrast to the original study, which included naive and memory CD4+ and CD8+ populations.

Genomic DNA was extracted from sorted cells with the Quick-DNA Microprep Kit. Amplification of TCRbeta DNA was done with the immunoSEQ hsTCRbeta kit, following the protocol from the manufacturer. TCRbeta libraries were sequenced on an Illumina MiSeq instrument. The authors' pipeline ran thus. Once out-of-frame sequences had been removed, approximately 2,000,000 distinct TCRbeta sequences were left, which works out to an average of approximately 72,000 per individual. Each individual was scored according to the count of 150 to 200 previously reported CMV-associated TCRbeta sequences and the total productive distinct TCRbeta count. A beta-binomial model was reimplemented in Python, and scikit-learn random forests with default parameters were trained on data from the US cohort. Classifier performance on the Belgian cohort was summarized as median AUC with percentile confidence intervals calculated over 10,000 bootstrap iterations. TCRdb stores this immuneACCESS table with in-frame sequences only. Part of the clones is absent; in the studies checked, under half of the shortfall reflects unresolved V genes, and no reason is known for the rest. V and J calls and clone size follow that table, whereas D and trimming were derived from the DNA. The sample table records 50,000 to 60,000 clones; 80% to 90% of these occur just once. Jointly, the top ten make up about 2.1% of the sample.

The clonotype was recovered from an adult in good health and CMV-seropositive. The specimen was memory CD4+ T cells from blood. The chain is encoded by TRBV11-2 joined to TRBJ1-3, with TRBD1 as a weak D call on 5 bases. The CDR3 has the sequence CASSLYGGSGNTIYF. The DNA sequence is TGTGCCAGCAGCTTATACGGGGGCTCTGGAAACACCATATATTTT.